These T cell receptor beta chains were read from a single sample in a study of blood T cells in healthy people across ages. TCRdb redid the calling of the 5' RACE reads with MiXCR, one entry per CDR3 protein. The sample includes about 570,000 distinct CDR3 sequences, roughly a quarter seen only once; the top ten take 15% to 20%. The sequencing sample was made of blood. Receptors originate from a woman aged 65 to 85 in good health. Both conserved end residues are part of each CDR3. Fields, in order: CDR3 protein, J gene, clone size, V gene. Clone size is shown for a subset of rows, as once, few, many or a class of expanded clone.

CDR3 protein: CSARDGGLTEAFF; J gene: TRBJ1-1; clone size: few; V gene: TRBV20-1
CDR3 protein: CASSLRDRGDTQYF; J gene: TRBJ2-3; clone size: -; V gene: TRBV14
CDR3 protein: CASSLGHPLANYGYTF; J gene: TRBJ1-2; clone size: -; V gene: TRBV5-6
CDR3 protein: CSGRPGQAYQETQYF; J gene: TRBJ2-5; clone size: -; V gene: TRBV29-1
CDR3 protein: CASSQLPGGSYGYTF; J gene: TRBJ1-2; clone size: -; V gene: TRBV4-3
CDR3 protein: CSARESGAPGNTIYF; J gene: TRBJ1-3; clone size: few; V gene: TRBV20-1
CDR3 protein: CSARGLEGADQPQHF; J gene: TRBJ1-5; clone size: -; V gene: TRBV20-1
CDR3 protein: CASSLNVGSKLSGRPYNEQFF; J gene: -; clone size: -; V gene: TRBV7-9
CDR3 protein: CASGWTSGIGETQYF; J gene: TRBJ2-5; clone size: few; V gene: TRBV3-1
CDR3 protein: CASSYFPSDTQYF; J gene: TRBJ2-3; clone size: few; V gene: TRBV6-6
CDR3 protein: CASRSLSNQPQHF; J gene: TRBJ1-5; clone size: -; V gene: TRBV27
CDR3 protein: CASSSYYRTGTGVSGANVLTF; J gene: TRBJ2-6; clone size: few; V gene: TRBV6-2/TRBV6-3
CDR3 protein: CASSLVREQEKLFF; J gene: TRBJ1-4; clone size: -; V gene: TRBV7-8
CDR3 protein: CASSEDTYNSPLHF; J gene: TRBJ1-6; clone size: few; V gene: TRBV9
CDR3 protein: CASGQGATDTQYF; J gene: TRBJ2-3; clone size: few; V gene: TRBV4-3
CDR3 protein: CATSLGQDRGEKLFF; J gene: TRBJ1-4; clone size: few; V gene: TRBV15
CDR3 protein: CASSLAQTNEKLFF; J gene: TRBJ1-4; clone size: few; V gene: TRBV7-2
CDR3 protein: CAWGTLRGNADTRYF; J gene: TRBJ2-3; clone size: -; V gene: TRBV30
CDR3 protein: CASSSSGTVFSPHHGANVLTF; J gene: TRBJ2-6; clone size: -; V gene: TRBV27
CDR3 protein: CASSFAGTGLQETQYF; J gene: TRBJ2-5; clone size: -; V gene: TRBV5-1